Listed below are T cell receptor beta chains from one sample, sequenced in a study of cytomegalovirus exposure and HLA in healthy donors. Assay: immunoSEQ multiplex PCR; the TCRdb copy retains only in-frame clones and omits some. The repertoire holds over 75,000 clones, with about 85% as singletons. The sample comprised PBMCs. All receptors derive from a man between 18 and 35 years old in good health and CMV-seropositive. CDR3s include the opening cysteine and the closing phenylalanine or tryptophan. Each record gives: V gene, J gene, clone size, D gene, CDR3 protein, CDR3 DNA. D genes are given only for firm matches. Expanded clones are given a class, and other clones once, few, many or no size at all.

>TRBV2|TRBJ1-2|NA|NA
CASSAEGTYGYTF
TGTGCCAGCAGTGCTGAGGGAACCTATGGCTACACCTTC
>TRBV6-5|TRBJ2-7|few|NA
CASSTLDGYEQYF
TGTGCCAGCAGTACCCTTGACGGGTACGAGCAGTACTTC
>TRBV9|TRBJ2-2|NA|TRBD2
CASSVDAGGATGELFF
TGTGCCAGCAGCGTAGATGCGGGGGGCGCAACCGGGGAGCTGTTTTTT
>TRBV6-6|TRBJ2-3|NA|TRBD2
CASTALAPTSTDTQYF
TGTGCCAGCACTGCACTAGCGCCTACTAGCACAGATACGCAGTATTTT
>TRBV2|TRBJ1-2|NA|NA
CASSEGSPRPGDGYTF
TGTGCCAGCAGTGAAGGATCGCCCCGTCCAGGGGATGGCTACACCTTC
>TRBV9|TRBJ2-1|NA|NA
CASSPAQREPGEQFF
TGTGCCAGCAGCCCGGCTCAAAGGGAGCCTGGTGAGCAGTTCTTC
>TRBV28|TRBJ2-2|NA|TRBD1
CASSFSFRGTGELFF
TGTGCCAGCAGTTTCTCTTTCAGGGGGACCGGGGAGCTGTTTTTT
>TRBV10-3|TRBJ2-1|NA|TRBD1
CAISESIRDRERQEQFF
TGTGCCATCAGTGAGTCGATAAGGGACAGGGAACGACAGGAGCAGTTCTTC
>TRBV7-9|TRBJ1-5|NA|NA
CASSPPGGSNQPQHF
TGTGCCAGCAGCCCGCCAGGAGGGAGCAATCAGCCCCAGCATTTT
>TRBV27|TRBJ2-2|NA|NA
CASSWIGRNTGELFF
TGTGCCAGCAGTTGGATAGGGAGAAACACCGGGGAGCTGTTTTTT
>TRBV27|TRBJ1-1|once|TRBD1
CASSLWGTGETEAFF
TGTGCCAGCAGTTTATGGGGGACAGGGGAAACTGAAGCTTTCTTT
>TRBV5-1|TRBJ1-1|NA|NA
CASSLGVVGGTEAFF
TGCGCCAGCAGCTTGGGGGTTGTCGGGGGAACTGAAGCTTTCTTT
>TRBV9|TRBJ2-2|NA|NA
CASSVVEGRTGELFF
TGTGCCAGCAGCGTAGTGGAGGGACGCACCGGGGAGCTGTTTTTT
>TRBV5-6|TRBJ2-7|NA|NA
CASSLEDGSPYEQYF
TGTGCCAGCAGCTTGGAGGACGGGAGTCCCTACGAGCAGTACTTC
>TRBV5-1|TRBJ2-1|NA|TRBD1
CASSLVRGLRPSYNEQFF
TGCGCCAGCAGCTTGGTCAGGGGGTTAAGACCGTCCTACAATGAGCAGTTCTTC
>TRBV19|TRBJ1-5|NA|NA
CASSAKDSSNQPQHF
TGTGCCAGTAGTGCCAAGGACAGCAGCAATCAGCCCCAGCATTTT
>TRBV27|TRBJ2-3|NA|NA
CASSWGGVIADTQYF
TGTGCCAGCAGTTGGGGCGGAGTTATTGCAGATACGCAGTATTTT
>TRBV28|TRBJ1-5|few|NA
CASSLLITDNQPQHF
TGTGCCAGCAGTTTACTGATAACTGATAATCAGCCCCAGCATTTT
>TRBV7-2|TRBJ2-3|NA|TRBD2
CASRPEWLEAGDTDTQYF
TGTGCCAGCAGACCCGAATGGCTAGAAGCGGGAGACACAGATACGCAGTATTTT
>TRBV7-6|TRBJ2-1|NA|NA
CASSLPGHSSYNEQFF
TGTGCCAGCAGCTTACCGGGACATAGCTCCTACAATGAGCAGTTCTTC
>TRBV4-2|TRBJ1-1|NA|NA
CASSQESGYPEAFF
TGTGCCAGCAGCCAAGAGTCAGGGTACCCTGAAGCTTTCTTT
>TRBV7-9|TRBJ2-5|NA|NA
CASSFQGYQETQYF
TGTGCCAGCAGCTTTCAGGGGTACCAAGAGACCCAGTACTTC
>TRBV23-1|TRBJ2-1|NA|TRBD2
CASSPNSPGLAGRPYNEQFF
TGCGCCAGCAGTCCCAACTCACCGGGACTAGCGGGACGCCCCTACAATGAGCAGTTCTTC
>TRBV12-2|TRBJ2-5|NA|NA
CASRLVRPGVLETQYF
TGTGCAAGTCGCTTAGTTCGGCCAGGGGTGCTAGAGACCCAGTACTTC
>TRBV19|TRBJ2-1|NA|NA
CASSTTGIEQFF
TGTGCCAGTAGTACCACAGGGATTGAGCAGTTCTTC
>TRBV15|TRBJ1-5|NA|TRBD1
CATSSEGQDNQPQHF
TGTGCCACCAGCAGTGAGGGACAGGATAATCAGCCCCAGCATTTT
>TRBV28|TRBJ1-5|NA|NA
CASSFRQYNQPQHF
TGTGCCAGCAGCTTCAGACAGTATAATCAGCCCCAGCATTTT
>TRBV5-5|TRBJ1-1|NA|NA
CASSLALAEGEAFF
TGTGCCAGCAGCTTGGCCCTAGCGGAAGGTGAAGCTTTCTTT
>TRBV15|TRBJ2-6|NA|TRBD1
CATSRDRSSGANVLTF
TGTGCCACCAGCAGGGACAGGAGCTCTGGGGCCAACGTCCTGACTTTC
>TRBV9|TRBJ1-1|NA|NA
CASSSRTAGRGHTEAFF
TGTGCCAGCAGCTCACGCACGGCAGGGAGGGGACACACTGAAGCTTTCTTT
>TRBV5-1|TRBJ2-5|NA|NA
CASSLGSSGGRETQYF
TGCGCCAGCAGCCTGGGCAGCTCCGGAGGTCGAGAGACCCAGTACTTC
>TRBV7-9|TRBJ2-5|NA|NA
CASSSDARGVRSMVETQYF
TGTGCCAGCAGCTCAGACGCCAGGGGGGTGCGATCAATGGTAGAGACCCAGTACTTC
>TRBV6-5|TRBJ2-1|NA|NA
CASSYQGGGSYNEQFF
TGTGCCAGCAGTTACCAGGGAGGGGGCTCCTACAATGAGCAGTTCTTC
>TRBV5-1|TRBJ2-1|NA|NA
CASGPVSSYNEQFF
TGCGCCAGCGGGCCTGTAAGCTCCTACAATGAGCAGTTCTTC
>TRBV4-1|TRBJ1-1|NA|NA
CASSQEARGGPSGTEAFF
TGCGCCAGCAGCCAAGAAGCAAGGGGCGGTCCCTCAGGCACTGAAGCTTTCTTT
>TRBV6-5|TRBJ1-5|NA|TRBD1
CASSSDRDSNQPQHF
TGTGCCAGCAGTTCGGACAGGGATAGCAATCAGCCCCAGCATTTT
>TRBV4-1|TRBJ2-7|NA|NA
CASSPSTTGTYEQYF
TGCGCCAGCAGCCCATCTACCACCGGGACCTACGAGCAGTACTTC
>TRBV9|TRBJ2-2|NA|NA
CASSPVGGQRTGELFF
TGTGCCAGCAGCCCAGTGGGGGGGCAGAGAACCGGGGAGCTGTTTTTT
>TRBV4-1|TRBJ2-7|NA|TRBD1
CASSLRQGAYEQYF
TGCGCCAGCAGCCTCAGACAGGGAGCCTACGAGCAGTACTTC